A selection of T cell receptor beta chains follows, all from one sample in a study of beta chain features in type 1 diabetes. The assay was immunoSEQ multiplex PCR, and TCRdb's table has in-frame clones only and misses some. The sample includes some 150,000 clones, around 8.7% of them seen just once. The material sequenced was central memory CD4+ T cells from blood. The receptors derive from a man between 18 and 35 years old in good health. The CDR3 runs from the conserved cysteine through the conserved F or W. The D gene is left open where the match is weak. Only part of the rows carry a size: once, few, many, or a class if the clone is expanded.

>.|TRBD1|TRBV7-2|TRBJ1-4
TGTGCCAGCAGCCTTGGGACAGCTAATGAAAAACTGTTTTTT
CASSLGTANEKLFF
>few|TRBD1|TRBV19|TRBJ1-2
TGTGCCAGTAGTCCAGGGACAGGACGAGACTACACCTTC
CASSPGTGRDYTF
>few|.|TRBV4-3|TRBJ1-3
TGCGCCAGCAGCCAAGAGGGGCGGCGTAGCTCTGGAAACACCATATATTTT
CASSQEGRRSSGNTIYF
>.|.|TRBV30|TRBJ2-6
TGTGCCTGGAGTGCATCCCTAGGGGCCACTGGGGCCAACGTCCTGACTTTC
CAWSASLGATGANVLTF
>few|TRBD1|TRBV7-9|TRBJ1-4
TGTGCCAGCAGCCTCGACAGGGGTGAAAAACTGTTTTTT
CASSLDRGEKLFF
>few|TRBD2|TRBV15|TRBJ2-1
TGTGCCACCAGCAGAGATGGGAGTTCGGGGCTAGCGGGGGGGCTCCGGTATGAGCAGTTCTTC
CATSRDGSSGLAGGLRYEQFF
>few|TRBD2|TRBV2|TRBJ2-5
TGTGCCAGCAGGGGGAGCGGGGCCGGCCAAGAGACCCAGTACTTC
CASRGSGAGQETQYF
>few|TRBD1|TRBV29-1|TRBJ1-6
TGCAGCGTAAAGGACAGGTATAATTCACCCCTCCACTTT
CSVKDRYNSPLHF
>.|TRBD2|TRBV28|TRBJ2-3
TGTGCCAGCAGTTTGCGAGCGGGATTCACAGATACGCAGTATTTT
CASSLRAGFTDTQYF
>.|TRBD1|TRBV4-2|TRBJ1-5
TGTGCCAGCAGCCAAGATCTGACAGGGTACTATCAGCCCCAGCATTTT
CASSQDLTGYYQPQHF
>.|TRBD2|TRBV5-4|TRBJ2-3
TGTGCCAGCAGCCGTCAGGGCGGGGGAGTCCTCACAGATACGCAGTATTTT
CASSRQGGGVLTDTQYF
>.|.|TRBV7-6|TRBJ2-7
TGTGCCAGCAGCTTCGGACAGACCACCTCCTACGAGCAGTACTTC
CASSFGQTTSYEQYF
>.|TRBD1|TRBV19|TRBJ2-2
TGTGCCAGTAGTAGCGGACAGGGAAGGCGGGGACTGAACACCGGGGAGCTGTTTTTT
CASSSGQGRRGLNTGELFF
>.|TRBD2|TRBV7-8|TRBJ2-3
TGTGCCAGCGGTGTGGGCGGGGGTGCAGATACGCAGTATTTT
CASGVGGGADTQYF
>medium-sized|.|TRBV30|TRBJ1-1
TGTGCCTGGAGTGGTGCGGGTTCTGAAGCTTTCTTT
CAWSGAGSEAFF
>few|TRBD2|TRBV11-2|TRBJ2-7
TGTGCCAGCAGCTTTAGCGGGGCATCCTACGAGCAGTACTTC
CASSFSGASYEQYF
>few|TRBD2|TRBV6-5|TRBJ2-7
TGTGCCAGCAGTTACTCCGGGACTAGCGTTTACGAGCAGTACTTC
CASSYSGTSVYEQYF
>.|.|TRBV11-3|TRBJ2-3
TGTGCCAGCAGCTTAGGAGCCAGGGAGGGCACAGATACGCAGTATTTT
CASSLGAREGTDTQYF
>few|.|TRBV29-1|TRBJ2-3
TGCAGCGGGGCGTTTGTGGTAGATACGCAGTATTTT
CSGAFVVDTQYF
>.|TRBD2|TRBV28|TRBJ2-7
TGTGCCAGCAGTGAGACTAGCGGGGGGGTGAACGAGCAGTACTTC
CASSETSGGVNEQYF